The clone carrying this T cell receptor (beta chain) came up once. Single viable CD3+CD4+CD8-CD45RO+ cells were sorted as the memory CD4+ T cells. Donors' CMV status reflects serum IgG against pp150, pp28, p38, p52. Total CD4+ T cells were enriched by CD4 positive selection. The CDR3 runs 14 residues. The germline V gene encodes CDR1 KGHSH and CDR2 LQKENI. V was pared by 4 bases and J by 2 bases, with 6 bases between. The sample is drawn from a study of memory CD4+ T cells and cytomegalovirus serostatus. On the study more broadly: This sample comes from healthy Belgian adults, 9 CMV seropositive, about 23 seronegative.

Libraries were prepared by immunoSEQ multiplex PCR; TCRdb keeps only in-frame clonotypes and omits some of them. Found here are around 53,000 clones, 80% to 90% of them singletons; the top ten hold 1.5% to 2%. Sample: memory CD4+ T cells from blood. The TCR originated in an adult in good health and CMV-seropositive. The chain uses TRBV18 and TRBJ2-6, with D tentatively TRBD1 (5 bases). The CDR3 spells CASSQDTGANVLTF. CDR3 DNA: TGTGCCAGCTCACAGGACACTGGGGCCAACGTCCTGACTTTC. The variable domain in full, completed from reference TRBV18 and TRBJ2-6, reads NAGVMQNPRHLVRRRGQEARLRCSPMKGHSHVYWYRQLPEEGLKFMVYLQKENIIDESGMPKERFSAEFPKEGPSILRIQQVVRGDSAAYFCASSQDTGANVLTFGAGSRLTVL.